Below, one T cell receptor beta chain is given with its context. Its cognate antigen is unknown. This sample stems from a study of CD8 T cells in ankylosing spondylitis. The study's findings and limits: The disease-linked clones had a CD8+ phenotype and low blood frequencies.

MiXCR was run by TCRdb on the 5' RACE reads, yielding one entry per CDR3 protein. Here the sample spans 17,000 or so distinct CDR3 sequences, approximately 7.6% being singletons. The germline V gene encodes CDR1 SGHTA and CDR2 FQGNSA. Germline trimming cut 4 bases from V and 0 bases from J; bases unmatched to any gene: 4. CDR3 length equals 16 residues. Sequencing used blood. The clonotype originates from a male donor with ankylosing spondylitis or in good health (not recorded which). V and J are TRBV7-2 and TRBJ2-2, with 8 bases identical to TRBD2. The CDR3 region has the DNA TGTGCCAGCAGCTCCCGCGGGGGGACGAACACCGGGGAGCTGTTTTTT. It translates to CASSSRGGTNTGELFF.